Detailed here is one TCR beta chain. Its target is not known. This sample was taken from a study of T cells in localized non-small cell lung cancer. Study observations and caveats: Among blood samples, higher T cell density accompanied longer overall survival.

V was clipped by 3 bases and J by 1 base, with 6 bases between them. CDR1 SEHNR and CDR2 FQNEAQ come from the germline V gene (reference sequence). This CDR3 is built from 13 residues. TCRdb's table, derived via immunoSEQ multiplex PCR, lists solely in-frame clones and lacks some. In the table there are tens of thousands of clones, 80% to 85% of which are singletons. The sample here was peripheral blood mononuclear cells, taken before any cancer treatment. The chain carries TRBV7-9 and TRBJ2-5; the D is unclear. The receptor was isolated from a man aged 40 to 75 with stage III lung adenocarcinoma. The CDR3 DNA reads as TGTGCCAGCAGCTTTTTCCTCCAAGAGACCCAGTACTTC. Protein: CASSFFLQETQYF.